A single sample is the source of the 32 T cell receptor beta chains below, sequenced in a study of post-analysis software for immune sequencing data. Study results and caveats: Comparison of patients with controls showed 4 to 6 TRBV segments more frequent in patients, TRBV5-6, TRBV5-1 and TRBV20-1 among them.

Unique molecular identifiers had been added to the TCR beta cDNA libraries. TCRdb itself ran the PCR reads through MiXCR, one entry per CDR3 protein. The sample includes a few hundred thousand distinct CDR3 sequences, about 39% of them seen just once. Their recognized antigens are unknown. Specimen: blood. These TCRs come from a girl under 10 years old with multiple sclerosis.

The rearrangement uses TRBV27 and TRBJ2-5; 10 positions match TRBD1. The V gene end was trimmed by 5 bases and the J gene end by 5 bases; junction bases not matched to a gene: 14. CDR3 length: 17 residues. Germline V gives CDR1 MNHEY, CDR2 SMNVEV (reference sequence). The CDR3 DNA is TGTGCCAGCAGTCCCTGGTCCGGGACAGGGGCTGGGGAGACCCAGTACTTC. Translating gives CASSPWSGTGAGETQYF.

V gene TRBV4-2 combines with J gene TRBJ2-1; D ambiguous. V lost 7 bases and J 7 bases, leaving 17 bases between the germline ends. This CDR3 region has 14 residues. The germline gives CDR1 LGHNA, CDR2 YNFKEQ. The CDR3 DNA reads TGTGCCAGCAAACCGGAGCTAGTGGAGAATGAGCAGTTCTTC. Amino acid sequence: CASKPELVENEQFF.

The CDR3 reads CASSVQGYTEAFF. The CDR3, as DNA: TGTGCCAGCAGCGTCCAGGGGTACACTGAAGCTTTCTTT. The rearrangement links TRBV7-3 to TRBJ1-1; D is possibly TRBD1 (6 bases). Between the trimmed V and J ends, which lost 5 bases and 3 bases, there was a span of 10 bases. Germline V gene sequence: CDR1 SGHTA, CDR2 FQGTGA. The CDR3 contains 13 residues.

Remarks on this clonotype: At one end the junction does not follow the germline gene, possibly because of a read error. The CDR3 nucleotides are TGTGCTAGCAGCTTTCTAGCGCCAGATACGCAGTATTTT. Translated, it gives CASSFLAPDTQYF. V gene TRBV7-7 combines with J gene TRBJ2-3; possibly TRBD2 for D (6 bases). Per germline, CDR1 SSHAT and CDR2 FNYEAQ (reference sequence). The CDR3 is 13 amino acids.

J is TRBJ1-5 and V is TRBV10-3; weak D call: TRBD1 (6 bases). Germline assignment: CDR1 ENHRY and CDR2 SYGVKD. This CDR3 is built from 18 residues. The ends were cut back, 3 bases at V and 4 bases at J, with 22 bases in the middle. CDR3 sequence: CAISDFMEGGKGNQPQHF. CDR3 DNA: TGTGCCATCAGTGACTTTATGGAAGGGGGAAAAGGGAATCAGCCCCAGCATTTT.

The genes are TRBV29-1 and TRBJ1-1; D may be TRBD1 (6 bases). This CDR3 is built from 15 residues. The V gene's germline CDR1 is SQVTM and CDR2 ANQGSEA. Deletions cut 2 bases from V and 0 bases from J, with 13 bases between. CDR3 nucleotides: TGCAGCGTTGAATTGGGGGGCAGGGTGAACACTGAAGCTTTCTTT. Translation gives CSVELGGRVNTEAFF.

The J gene is TRBJ2-7, the V gene TRBV6-5, with D possibly being TRBD1 or TRBD2 (5 bases each). Germline V gene data show CDR1 as MNHEY and CDR2 as SVGAGI. V was shortened by 7 bases and J by 10 bases, with 26 bases between the two germline ends. CDR3 length equals 15 residues. As DNA, the CDR3 is TGTGCCAGCATGAAAGGGCTAGCAGGACAAGAGGCCCAGTACTTC. The encoded protein is CASMKGLAGQEAQYF.

The table lists this clonotype with a few counts. V and J are TRBV20-1 and TRBJ1-1; D is uncertain. Germline values: CDR1 DFQATT, CDR2 SNEGSKA (reference sequence). The CDR3 extends over 13 amino acids. The V end was cut by 1 base, the J end by 1 base, with 7 bases between. CDR3 residues: CSARGSGNTEAFF. The CDR3 DNA sequence: TGCAGTGCTAGAGGGTCAGGGAACACTGAAGCTTTCTTT.

This clonotype turned up a few times. The chain combines TRBV2 with TRBJ2-5; 7 nucleotides agree with TRBD1. Trimming at V came to 2 bases and at J to 5 bases, leaving 14 bases not matched to a gene. This CDR3 comprises 17 residues. CDR1 and CDR2 (germline): SNHLY, FYNNEI. CDR3 nucleotide sequence: TGTGCCAGCAGTGAAATTATTTATCGGACAGGACGGGAGACCCAGTACTTC. This translates into CASSEIIYRTGRETQYF.

This clonotype was seen more than once but under ten times. The chain recombines TRBV6-6 with TRBJ1-2; D is possibly TRBD1 (5 bases). The V gene lost 5 bases and the J gene lost 4 bases, with 8 bases spanning the gap. The CDR3 consists of 12 residues. CDR1 is MNHNY and CDR2 is SVGAGI in the germline V gene (reference sequence). CDR3 sequence: CASSRDSYGYTF. The CDR3 DNA sequence: TGTGCCAGCAGTCGCGACAGCTATGGCTACACCTTC.

The CDR3 protein is CASSEWRDSSTDTQYF. The DNA for the CDR3 is TGTGCCAGCAGTGAATGGAGAGACTCTAGCACAGATACGCAGTATTTT. This rearrangement joins TRBV25-1 to TRBJ2-3; D gene uncertain. V lost 1 base, J lost 0 bases, and 11 bases lay in between. Per germline, CDR1 MGHDK and CDR2 SYGVNS. The CDR3 contains 16 residues. The entire variable domain, with the rest obtained from reference TRBV25-1 and TRBJ2-3, is as follows: EADIYQTPRYLVIGTGKKITLECSQTMGHDKMYWYQQDPGMELHLIHYSYGVNSTEKGDLSSESTVSRIRTEHFPLTLESARPSHTSQYLCASSEWRDSSTDTQYFGPGTRLTVL.

This clonotype was detected a few times. The chain carries TRBV7-3 and TRBJ2-3; tentatively, D is TRBD2 (5 bases). Germline V lookup: CDR1 SGHTA, CDR2 FQGTGA. This CDR3 comprises 15 residues. V gave up 3 bases and J gave up 6 bases, with 16 bases separating them. The CDR3 coding sequence is TGTGCCAGCAGCTTGCCTAGCCTAGCCAGGGATACGCAGTATTTT. This codes for CASSLPSLARDTQYF.

CDR3: CASSMTAGYTF. CDR3 DNA: TGTGCCAGCAGTATGACAGCCGGCTACACCTTC. The chain combines TRBV12-3 or TRBV12-4 with TRBJ1-2; the D gene is possibly TRBD1 (5 bases). Trimming stripped 5 bases from V and 8 bases from J, with 9 bases between. The CDR3 length is 11 residues.

The CDR3 here is CASSYPFGTGRDEQYF. CDR3 sequence (DNA): TGTGCCAGCAGTTACCCATTCGGGACAGGGCGGGACGAGCAGTACTTC. The J gene is TRBJ2-7, the V gene TRBV28, with 9 bases fitting TRBD1. Looked up from germline, CDR1 is MDHEN and CDR2 is SYDVKM. The junction had 12 bases not matched to a gene; V was cut back by 4 bases and J by 5 bases. This CDR3 contains 16 residues.

The DNA of the CDR3 is TGTGCCAGCAGCTACGGGAGCCCATCGAGTGGCTACACCTTC. The encoded protein is CASSYGSPSSGYTF. The chain has TRBV12-3 or TRBV12-4 and TRBJ1-2; no firm D call. V lost 6 bases, J lost 7 bases, and 18 bases lay in between. The CDR3 runs 14 residues.

This clonotype was counted only a few times. This chain connects TRBV28 to TRBJ2-3; TRBD1 agrees at 9 bases. CDR1 MDHEN and CDR2 SYDVKM come from the germline V gene. V dropped 6 bases and J dropped 2; count of bases not matched to a gene: 9. The CDR3 has 16 residues. As DNA, the CDR3 is TGTGCCAGCAGGCGAACGACAGGGGGAGTCACAGATACGCAGTATTTT. It encodes CASRRTTGGVTDTQYF.

This clonotype turned up a few times. The chain is built from TRBV20-1 and TRBJ2-5; TRBD2 aligns across 15 bases. The J call may be mistaken, given a closer DNA end match to TRBJ2-7. CDR3 length: 17 residues. CDR1 is DFQATT, CDR2 SNEGSKA, per germline (reference sequence). CDR3 bases: TGCAGTGCTAGATCTGGGACTAGCGGGGGGAGCCCCCACGAGCAGTACTTC. This gives the protein CSARSGTSGGSPHEQYF.

The chain is built from TRBV27 and TRBJ2-1; either TRBD1 or TRBD2 may supply D (6 bases each). The V end was cut by 1 base, the J end by 12 bases, with 13 bases between. The CDR3 sequence is 13 residues long. The germline CDR1 and CDR2 sequences are MNHEY and SMNVEV (reference sequence). The CDR3 spells CASSLLGGAGQFF. DNA for the CDR3: TGTGCCAGCAGTTTATTGGGGGGCGCAGGGCAGTTCTTC.

This clonotype was counted many times. The rearrangement uses TRBV7-2 and TRBJ1-6; no clear D gene. There are 16 residues in the CDR3. Germline V gene sequence: CDR1 SGHTA, CDR2 FQGNSA. V was shortened by 5 bases and J by 5 bases, with 16 bases between the two germline ends. CDR3 sequence reads: CASSRVRVEHNSPLHF. For the CDR3, the DNA is TGTGCCAGCAGCCGGGTTAGGGTTGAGCATAATTCACCCCTCCACTTT.

The rearrangement uses TRBV6-5 and TRBJ2-3; 15 bases agree with TRBD2. V lost 2 bases and J lost 4; bases outside the gene matches: 4. CDR3 size: 17 residues. Germline values: CDR1 MNHEY, CDR2 SVGAGI. The CDR3 here is CASSYPGTSGRSDTQYF. The CDR3 coding sequence is TGTGCCAGCAGTTACCCAGGGACTAGCGGGAGGTCAGATACGCAGTATTTT.

This clonotype was seen only a few times. This sequence joins TRBV3-1 and TRBJ2-4, with D tentatively TRBD2 (7 bases). The CDR3 is 17 residues long. From germline, CDR1 is LGHDT and CDR2 YNNKEL (reference sequence). This CDR3 reads CAGRGGRTTHPKNIQYF. The CDR3 nucleotides are TGTGCAGGGAGGGGGGGGCGGACTACGCACCCCAAAAACATTCAGTACTTC.

This sequence joins TRBV29-1 and TRBJ2-7; D possibly corresponds to TRBD2 (5 bases). The CDR3 has 12 residues. The V and J ends lost 6 bases and 3 bases respectively, with 12 bases between them. Germline V gives CDR1 SQVTM, CDR2 ANQGSEA. CDR3 coding DNA: TGCAGCGTCGGGGTTGAGAGCTACGAGCAGTACTTC. Translation gives CSVGVESYEQYF.

The gene calls are TRBV10-3 and TRBJ1-1; D might be TRBD1 (5 bases). Per the germline V gene, CDR1 is ENHRY and CDR2 is SYGVKD. This CDR3 region has 14 residues. The V and J ends lost 3 bases and 2 bases respectively, with 10 bases between them. The CDR3 loop reads CAISDRDSNTEAFF. CDR3 DNA sequence: TGTGCCATCAGTGATCGGGACTCAAACACTGAAGCTTTCTTT.

J is TRBJ1-1 and V is TRBV7-2; 7 bases agree with TRBD1. The V and J ends lost 5 bases and 0 bases, in that order; junction bases with no gene match: 6. In germline, CDR1 is SGHTA, CDR2 FQGNSA. This CDR3 contains 15 residues. The CDR3 bases are TGTGCCAGCAGCCCCAGGGACAGTGTGAACACTGAAGCTTTCTTT. This gives the protein CASSPRDSVNTEAFF. The variable domain in full, with the rest retrieved from reference TRBV7-2 and TRBJ1-1, is GAGVSQSPSNKVTEKGKDVELRCDPISGHTALYWYRQSLGQGLEFLIYFQGNSAPDKSGLPSDRFSAERTGGSVSTLTIQRTQQEDSAVYLCASSPRDSVNTEAFFGQGTRLTVV.

This chain uses TRBV9 with TRBJ2-3; no reliable D call. The germline CDR1 and CDR2 sequences are SGDLS and YYNGEE. The length of the CDR3 is 17 residues. With 0 bases removed from V and 0 bases from J, the gap between germline ends came to 14 bases. The DNA of the CDR3 is TGTGCCAGCAGCGTAGCTACCGACGGCCCTAGCACAGATACGCAGTATTTT. It translates to CASSVATDGPSTDTQYF.

This clonotype was counted a few times. V gene TRBV6-5 combines with J gene TRBJ2-3; no clear D gene. This CDR3 has 15 residues. Germline CDR1 reads MNHEY; CDR2 reads SVGAGI. Trimming took off 2 bases at V and 7 bases at J, with 16 bases between the two ends. The CDR3 region has the DNA TGTGCCAGCAGTTACGGGCCAGATACGAGCCATACGCAGTATTTT. Translation: CASSYGPDTSHTQYF.

The gene calls are TRBV4-1 and TRBJ1-1; the D gene is possibly TRBD1 (5 bases). With 5 bases removed from V and 4 bases from J, the gap between germline ends came to 17 bases. CDR3 length equals 15 residues. CDR1 and CDR2 (germline): MGHRA, YSYEKL. CDR3 in amino acids: CASSRMGDRVTEAFF. CDR3 sequence (DNA): TGCGCCAGCAGCAGAATGGGGGATCGGGTCACTGAAGCTTTCTTT.

This chain joins TRBV28 and TRBJ2-3, with 15 bases lining up with TRBD2. There are 15 residues in the CDR3. V lost 3 bases and J lost 11; bases outside the gene matches: 6. The germline V gene encodes CDR1 MDHEN and CDR2 SYDVKM. CDR3 protein: CASSFPGLAGGKQYF. CDR3 coding DNA: TGTGCCAGCAGTTTTCCCGGACTAGCGGGGGGGAAGCAGTATTTT.

This clonotype was counted only a few times. The V call is TRBV5-1, the J call TRBJ1-5; 7 nucleotides align to TRBD1. V dropped 4 bases and J dropped 4; count of bases not matched to a gene: 8. This CDR3 has 15 residues. Germline assignment: CDR1 SGHRS and CDR2 YFSETQ. CDR3 amino acids: CASSPGDSLNQPQHF. For the CDR3, the DNA is TGCGCCAGCAGCCCGGGGGACAGCTTAAATCAGCCCCAGCATTTT. Full variable domain (rest looked up from reference TRBV5-1 and TRBJ1-5): KAGVTQTPRYLIKTRGQQVTLSCSPISGHRSVSWYQQTPGQGLQFLFEYFSETQRNKGNFPGRFSGRQFSNSRSEMNVSTLELGDSALYLCASSPGDSLNQPQHFGDGTRLSIL.

This clonotype occurred a few times. V usage is TRBV7-3 and J usage is TRBJ1-4, with D tentatively TRBD1 (5 bases). V shed 5 bases and J shed 6 bases, with 10 bases lying between them. This CDR3 comprises 13 residues. Germline V CDR1 and CDR2: SGHTA, FQGTGA. The CDR3 DNA follows: TGTGCCAGCAGCCCAGGGAGGGATGAAAAACTGTTTTTT. It yields the protein CASSPGRDEKLFF.

The sample holds a few counts of this clonotype. This sequence joins TRBV4-3 and TRBJ1-5; D gene unclear. Trimming left V 0 bases short and J 2 bases short, with 8 bases between. The germline gives CDR1 LGHNA, CDR2 YSLEER. The CDR3 has 15 residues. The CDR3 DNA reads as TGCGCCAGCAGCCAAGACGCAGATCGCAATCAGCCCCAGCATTTT. Translating it yields CASSQDADRNQPQHF.

The chain is built from TRBV6-5 and TRBJ1-6; D gene ambiguous. V lost 10 bases, J lost 8 bases, and 12 bases lay in between. Germline V CDR1 and CDR2: MNHEY, SVGAGI. The CDR3 extends over 12 amino acids. This chain's CDR3 is CATRLRDSPLHF. For the CDR3, the DNA is TGTGCCACCAGATTAAGGGATTCACCCCTCCACTTT.